The clone carrying this T cell receptor beta chain was found many times. What it recognizes is unknown. The CDR3 has 13 amino acids. V dropped 4 bases and J dropped 2 bases, with 10 bases sitting between them. Germline V gives CDR1 SQVTM, CDR2 ANQGSEA. A universal primer site came from template switching; cDNA carried unique molecular identifiers. A single record per CDR3 protein comes from TCRdb applying MiXCR to the 5' RACE reads. The sample has approximately 670,000 distinct CDR3 sequences, roughly 6.2% seen once. The data belong to a study of identical twins. Study findings and constraints: Beta out-of-frame sequences displayed a weaker excess of sharing between twins. Reduced insertions were recorded for abundant cord blood beta clonotypes, with no such pattern in memory repertoires. Conclusions leaned on cross-sectional statistical analysis and did not track the same donors over time.

The sample was naive T cells sorted from blood. The sequence came from a man younger than 30 in good health. This chain joins TRBV29-1 and TRBJ2-3, with a tentative D call TRBD1 (6 bases). The CDR3 DNA sequence: TGCAGCGTTGGGGGGCGGAACACAGATACGCAGTATTTT. Protein: CSVGGRNTDTQYF.